This entry features one T cell receptor (beta chain) sequence. This sample was taken from a study of T cells expressing NK-cell markers. CDR1 is SGHTA and CDR2 is FQGNSA in the germline V gene. The CDR3 has 13 amino acids. From the 5' RACE reads, TCRdb lists one entry per CDR3 protein and no DNA. The sample data list around 280,000 distinct CDR3 sequences. This receptor was identified in a man between 18 and 29 years old in good health. The rearrangement joins TRBV7-2 to TRBJ2-5; absent DNA, TCRdb's TRBD2 call cannot be checked. The sequencing sample was made of blood T cells: a sorted CD56 or NKG2C T cell subset, CD4+ or CD8+ T cells, or bulk PBMC T cells (not recorded which). The CDR3 is CASSAGVGTSGYF.